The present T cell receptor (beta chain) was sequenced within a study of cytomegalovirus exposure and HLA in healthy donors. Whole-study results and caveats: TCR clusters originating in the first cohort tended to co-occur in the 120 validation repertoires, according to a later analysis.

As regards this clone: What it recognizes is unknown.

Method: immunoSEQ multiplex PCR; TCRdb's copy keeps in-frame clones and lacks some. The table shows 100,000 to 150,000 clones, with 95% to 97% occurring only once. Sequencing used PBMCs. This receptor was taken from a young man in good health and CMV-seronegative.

The CDR3 nucleotides are TGCGCCAGCACGGCACTAGCGGGAGGGCTTGGAACTGGGGAGCAGTTCTTC. Protein sequence: CASTALAGGLGTGEQFF. This chain uses TRBV4-1 with TRBJ2-1; 13 bases line up with TRBD2. CDR3 length equals 17 residues. J gave up 10 bases and V 7 bases, and 16 bases lay outside the gene matches. Germline values: CDR1 MGHRA, CDR2 YSYEKL.